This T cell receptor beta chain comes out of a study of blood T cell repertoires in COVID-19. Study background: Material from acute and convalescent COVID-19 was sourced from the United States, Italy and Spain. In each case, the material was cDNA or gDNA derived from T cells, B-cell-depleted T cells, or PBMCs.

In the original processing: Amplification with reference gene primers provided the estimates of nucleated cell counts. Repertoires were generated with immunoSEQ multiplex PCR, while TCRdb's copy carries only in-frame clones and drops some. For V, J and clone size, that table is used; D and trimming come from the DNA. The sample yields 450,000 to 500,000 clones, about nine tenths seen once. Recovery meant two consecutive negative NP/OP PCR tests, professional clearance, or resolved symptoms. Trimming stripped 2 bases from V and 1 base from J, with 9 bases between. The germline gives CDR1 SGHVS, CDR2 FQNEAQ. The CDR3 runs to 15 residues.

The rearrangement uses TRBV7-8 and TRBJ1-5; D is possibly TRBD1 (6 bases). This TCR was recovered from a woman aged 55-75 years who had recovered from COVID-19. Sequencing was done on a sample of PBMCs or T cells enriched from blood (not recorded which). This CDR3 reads CASSLTGPSNQPQHF. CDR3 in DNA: TGTGCCAGCAGCTTAACAGGGCCCAGCAATCAGCCCCAGCATTTT.